This TCR beta chain was identified in a study of shared clonotypes between healthy human individuals. Clones were read by immunoSEQ multiplex PCR, and TCRdb kept only the in-frame ones, dropping some. This table holds about 2.5 million clones, about 90% found once. This clone appeared a few times. The V end was cut by 0 bases, the J end by 2 bases, with 3 bases between. Germline V gene lookup returns CDR1 SGHTS and CDR2 YDEGEE. The CDR3 loop spans 12 amino acids. Sequencing was carried out using naive CD4+ T cells from PBMCs. Subset in this sample: CD45RA+ positively selected. The chain uses TRBV5-8 and TRBJ2-7, with D hard to call. The clonotype comes from a man between 18 and 35 years old in good health. Some clones in this sample may be carry-over from other donors' samples. The CDR3 sequence is CASSLVAYEQYF. The CDR3 bases are TGTGCCAGCAGCTTGGTGGCCTACGAGCAGTACTTC.